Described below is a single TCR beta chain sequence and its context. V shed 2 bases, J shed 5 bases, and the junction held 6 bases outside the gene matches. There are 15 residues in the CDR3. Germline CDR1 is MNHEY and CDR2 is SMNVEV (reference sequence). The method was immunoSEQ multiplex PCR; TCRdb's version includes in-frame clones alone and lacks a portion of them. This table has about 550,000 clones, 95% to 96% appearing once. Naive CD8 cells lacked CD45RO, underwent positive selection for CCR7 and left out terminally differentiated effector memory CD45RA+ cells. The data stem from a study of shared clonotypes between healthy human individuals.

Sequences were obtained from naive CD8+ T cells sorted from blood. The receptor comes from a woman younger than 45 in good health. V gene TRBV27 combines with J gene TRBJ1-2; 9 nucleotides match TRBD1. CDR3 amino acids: CASSLRTGAGYGYTF. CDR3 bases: TGTGCCAGCAGTTTAAGGACAGGGGCGGGGTATGGCTACACCTTC.